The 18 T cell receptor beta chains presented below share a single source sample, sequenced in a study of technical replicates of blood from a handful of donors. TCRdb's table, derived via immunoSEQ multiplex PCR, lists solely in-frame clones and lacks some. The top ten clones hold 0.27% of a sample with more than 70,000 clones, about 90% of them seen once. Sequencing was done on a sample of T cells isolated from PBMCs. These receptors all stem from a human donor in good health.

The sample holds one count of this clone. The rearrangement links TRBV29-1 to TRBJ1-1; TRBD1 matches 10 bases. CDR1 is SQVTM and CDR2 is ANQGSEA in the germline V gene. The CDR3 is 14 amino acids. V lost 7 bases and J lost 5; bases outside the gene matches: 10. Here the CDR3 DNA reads TGCAGCGCTGGGACAGGGGCACACAGGACTGAAGCTTTCTTT. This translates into CSAGTGAHRTEAFF.

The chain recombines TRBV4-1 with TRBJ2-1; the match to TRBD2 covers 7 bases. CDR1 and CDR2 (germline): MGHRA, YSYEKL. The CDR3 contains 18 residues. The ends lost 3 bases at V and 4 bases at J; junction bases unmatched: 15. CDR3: CASSHSAGLADSYNEQFF. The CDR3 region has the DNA TGCGCCAGCAGCCATTCCGCCGGGCTAGCGGACTCGTACAATGAGCAGTTCTTC.

The CDR3 loop is CASSSGGSPLHF. CDR3 nucleotide sequence: TGTGCCAGCAGCTCAGGGGGTTCACCCCTCCACTTT. V and J are TRBV7-3 and TRBJ1-6; TRBD1 matches at 7 bases. The V and J ends lost 4 bases and 9 bases, in that order; junction bases with no gene match: 0. CDR1 is SGHTA and CDR2 is FQGTGA in the germline V gene. The CDR3 sequence is 12 residues long.

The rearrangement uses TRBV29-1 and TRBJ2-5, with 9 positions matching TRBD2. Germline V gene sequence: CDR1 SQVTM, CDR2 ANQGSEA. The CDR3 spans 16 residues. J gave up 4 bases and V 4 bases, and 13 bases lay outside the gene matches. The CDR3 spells CSVVSRSGGPRETQYF. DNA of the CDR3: TGCAGCGTTGTTAGTAGGAGCGGGGGGCCTCGAGAGACCCAGTACTTC.

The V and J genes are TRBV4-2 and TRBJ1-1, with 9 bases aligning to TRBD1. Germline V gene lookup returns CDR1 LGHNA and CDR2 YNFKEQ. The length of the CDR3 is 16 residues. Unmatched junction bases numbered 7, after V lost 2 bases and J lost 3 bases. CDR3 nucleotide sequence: TGTGCCAGCAGCCAATGGGGACAGGGTGTCGACACTGAAGCTTTCTTT. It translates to CASSQWGQGVDTEAFF.

CDR3 loop: CASSVDSGLYNEQFF. The CDR3 nucleotides are TGTGCCAGCAGCGTCGACTCGGGTTTATACAATGAGCAGTTCTTC. V usage is TRBV13 and J usage is TRBJ2-1; D gene uncertain. Trimming left V 5 bases short and J 4 bases short, with 15 bases between. The germline CDR1 and CDR2 sequences are PRHDT and FYEKMQ (reference sequence). The CDR3 covers 15 residues.

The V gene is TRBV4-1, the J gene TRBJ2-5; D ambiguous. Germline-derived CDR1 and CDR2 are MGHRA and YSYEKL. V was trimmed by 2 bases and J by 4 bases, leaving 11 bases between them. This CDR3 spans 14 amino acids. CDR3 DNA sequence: TGCGCCAGCAGCCAAAGAGCGATGGGAGAGACCCAGTACTTC. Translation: CASSQRAMGETQYF.

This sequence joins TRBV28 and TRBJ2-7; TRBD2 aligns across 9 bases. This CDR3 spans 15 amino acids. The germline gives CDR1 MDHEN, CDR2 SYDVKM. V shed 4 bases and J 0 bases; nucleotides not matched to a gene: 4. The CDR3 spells CASSSTTSGSYEQYF. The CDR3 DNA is TGTGCCAGCAGTTCTACGACTAGCGGCTCCTACGAGCAGTACTTC.

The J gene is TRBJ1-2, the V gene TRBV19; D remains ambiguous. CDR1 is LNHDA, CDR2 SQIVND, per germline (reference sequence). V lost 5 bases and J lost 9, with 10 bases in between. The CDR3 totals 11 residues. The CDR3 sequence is CASSYSGRYTF. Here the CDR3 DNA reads TGTGCCAGTAGTTACAGTGGGCGCTACACCTTC.

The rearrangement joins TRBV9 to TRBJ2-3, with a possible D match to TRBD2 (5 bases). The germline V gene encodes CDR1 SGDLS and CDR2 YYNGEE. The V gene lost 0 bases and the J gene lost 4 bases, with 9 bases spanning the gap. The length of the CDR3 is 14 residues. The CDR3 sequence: CASSVVLAPDTQYF. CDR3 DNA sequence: TGTGCCAGCAGCGTAGTTCTAGCCCCAGATACGCAGTATTTT.

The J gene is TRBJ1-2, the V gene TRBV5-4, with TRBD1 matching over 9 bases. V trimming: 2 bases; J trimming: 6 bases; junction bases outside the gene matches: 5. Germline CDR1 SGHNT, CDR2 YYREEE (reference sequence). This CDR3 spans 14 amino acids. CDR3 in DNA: TGTGCCAGCAGCTTCGACAGGGGGGAGAATGGCTACACCTTC. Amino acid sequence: CASSFDRGENGYTF. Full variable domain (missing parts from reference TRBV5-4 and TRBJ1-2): ETGVTQSPTHLIKTRGQQVTLRCSSQSGHNTVSWYQQALGQGPQFIFQYYREEENGRGNFPPRFSGLQFPNYSSELNVNALELDDSALYLCASSFDRGENGYTFGSGTRLTVV.

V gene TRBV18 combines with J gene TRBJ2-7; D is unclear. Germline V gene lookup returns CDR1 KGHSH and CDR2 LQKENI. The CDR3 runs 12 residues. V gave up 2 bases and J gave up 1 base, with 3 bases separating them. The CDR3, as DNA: TGTGCCAGCTCACCATCTTCCTACGAGCAGTACTTC. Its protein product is CASSPSSYEQYF.

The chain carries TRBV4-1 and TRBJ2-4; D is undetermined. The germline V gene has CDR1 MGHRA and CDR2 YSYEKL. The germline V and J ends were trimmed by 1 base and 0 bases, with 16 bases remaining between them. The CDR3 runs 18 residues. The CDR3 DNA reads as TGCGCCAGCAGCCAAGGGCTAGTTACAAGGATAGCCAAAAACATTCAGTACTTC. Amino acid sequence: CASSQGLVTRIAKNIQYF.

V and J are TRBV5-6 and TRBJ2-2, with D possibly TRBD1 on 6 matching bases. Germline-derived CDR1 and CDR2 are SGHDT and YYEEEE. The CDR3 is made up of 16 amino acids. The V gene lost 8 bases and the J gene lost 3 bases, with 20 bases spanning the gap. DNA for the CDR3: TGTGCCAGTACGGACCTAGGGCAGGGGTACACCGGGGAGCTGTTTTTT. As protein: CASTDLGQGYTGELFF.

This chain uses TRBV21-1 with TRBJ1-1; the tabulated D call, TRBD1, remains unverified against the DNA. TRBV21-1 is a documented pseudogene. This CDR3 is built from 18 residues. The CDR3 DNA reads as TGTGCCAGCAGCAAAGGAGACCGGGACAGGGGATCGGACACTGAAGCTTTCTTT. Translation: CASSKGDRDRGSDTEAFF.

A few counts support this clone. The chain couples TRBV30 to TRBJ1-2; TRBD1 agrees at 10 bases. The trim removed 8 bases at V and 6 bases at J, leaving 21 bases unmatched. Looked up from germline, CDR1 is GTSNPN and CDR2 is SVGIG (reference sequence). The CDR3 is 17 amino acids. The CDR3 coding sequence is TGTGCCGCCCTCACCACGACACCAAGGACAGGGGGGAATGGCTACACCTTC. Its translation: CAALTTTPRTGGNGYTF.

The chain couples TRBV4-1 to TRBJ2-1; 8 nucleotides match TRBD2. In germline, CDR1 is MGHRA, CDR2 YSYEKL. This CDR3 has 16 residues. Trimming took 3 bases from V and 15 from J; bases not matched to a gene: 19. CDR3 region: CASSHKMQRENSGVFF. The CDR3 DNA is TGCGCCAGCAGCCATAAAATGCAGCGGGAGAACTCTGGTGTGTTCTTC.

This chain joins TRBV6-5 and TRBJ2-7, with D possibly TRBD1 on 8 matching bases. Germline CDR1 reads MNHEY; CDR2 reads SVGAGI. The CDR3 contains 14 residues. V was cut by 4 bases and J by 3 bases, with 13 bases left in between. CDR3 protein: CASSFGGTGYEQYF. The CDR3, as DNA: TGTGCCAGCAGTTTCGGGGGGACAGGCTACGAGCAGTACTTC.